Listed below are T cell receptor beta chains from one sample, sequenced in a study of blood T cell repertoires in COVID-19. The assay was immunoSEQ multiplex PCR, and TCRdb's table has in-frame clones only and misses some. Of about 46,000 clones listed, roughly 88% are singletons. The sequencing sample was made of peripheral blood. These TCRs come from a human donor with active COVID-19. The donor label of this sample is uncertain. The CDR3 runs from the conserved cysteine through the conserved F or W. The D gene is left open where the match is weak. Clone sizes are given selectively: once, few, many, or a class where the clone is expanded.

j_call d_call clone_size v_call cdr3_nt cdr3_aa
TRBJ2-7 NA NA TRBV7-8 TGTGCCAGCAGCTTAGACTCTCCCTACGAGCAGTACTTC CASSLDSPYEQYF
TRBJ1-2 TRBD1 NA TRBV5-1 TGCGCCAGCAGCCCCACGACAGGGGGCCTGGGCTACACCTTC CASSPTTGGLGYTF
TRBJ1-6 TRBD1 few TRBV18 TGTGCCAGCCGGACGGGGACAGAGGCTTCACCCCTCCACTTT CASRTGTEASPLHF
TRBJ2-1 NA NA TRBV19 TGTGCCAGTAGTATTAGGGGCGGGGCCGGGGTCGGGTCCTACAATGAGCAGTTCTTC CASSIRGGAGVGSYNEQFF
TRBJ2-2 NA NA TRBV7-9 TGTGCCAGCAGCTGGAGGACAGCCGTCACCGGGGAGCTGTTTTTT CASSWRTAVTGELFF
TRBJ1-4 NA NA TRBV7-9 TGTGCCAGCAGCTTAGTAGGGGGGGACCCTACTTCAACTAATGAAAAACTGTTTTTT CASSLVGGDPTSTNEKLFF
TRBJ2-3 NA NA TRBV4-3 TGCGCCAGCAGCCAAGTTGGGCGGGGTGCTAGCACAGATACGCAGTATTTT CASSQVGRGASTDTQYF
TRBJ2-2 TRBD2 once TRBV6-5 TGTGCCAGCGGAGCGGGAGTTAGGGAGCTGTTTTTT CASGAGVRELFF
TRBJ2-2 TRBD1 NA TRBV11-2 TGTGCCAGCAGCTTAGGGGACAGAGGATCCGGGGAGCTGTTTTTT CASSLGDRGSGELFF
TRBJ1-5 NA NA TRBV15 TGTGCCACCAGCAGATCGCGGGGGAACAGCAATCAGCCCCAGCATTTT CATSRSRGNSNQPQHF
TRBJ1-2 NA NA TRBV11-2 TGTGCCAGCAGCTCCCCGCCTGGAGGTCACACCTTC CASSSPPGGHTF
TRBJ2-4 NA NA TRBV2 TGTGCCAGCAGTGTTGATAGAGCCAAAAACATTCAGTACTTC CASSVDRAKNIQYF
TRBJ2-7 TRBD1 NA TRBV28 TGTGCCAGCAGTCCGGGACAGCGAAACTACGAGCAGTACTTC CASSPGQRNYEQYF
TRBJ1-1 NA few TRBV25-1 TGTGCCAGCCTTGGGAGTGGTGAAGCTTTCTTT CASLGSGEAFF
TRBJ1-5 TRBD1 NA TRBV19 TGTGCCAGCGGACAGGGGTATAGCAATCAGCCCCAGCATTTT CASGQGYSNQPQHF
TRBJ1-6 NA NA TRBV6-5 TGTGCCAGCAGGCAGGGATCGGATAATTCACCCCTCCACTTT CASRQGSDNSPLHF
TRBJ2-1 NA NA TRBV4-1 TGCGCCAGCAAAACACAGGCAGGGCCTTATGAGCAGTTCTTC CASKTQAGPYEQFF
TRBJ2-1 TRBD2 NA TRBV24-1 TGTGCCACAGGGGGACTAGCGGGAGGGCGGTTCTTC CATGGLAGGRFF
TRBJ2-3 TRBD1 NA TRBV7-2 TGTGCCAGCAGCTTCCGGGACAGAGTCACAGATACGCAGTATTTT CASSFRDRVTDTQYF
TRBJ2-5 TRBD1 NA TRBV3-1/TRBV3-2 TGTGCCAGCAGCCGTGGTTGGGGGACAGATAGACAAGAGACCCAGTACTTC CASSRGWGTDRQETQYF
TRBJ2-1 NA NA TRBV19 TGTGCCAGTAGTATTGGGGGCGGCTCCTACAATGAGCAGTTCTTC CASSIGGGSYNEQFF
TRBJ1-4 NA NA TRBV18 TGTGCCAGCTCACCAGTGAGGTGGCAGACTAATGAAAAACTGTTTTTT CASSPVRWQTNEKLFF
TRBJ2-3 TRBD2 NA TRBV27 TGTGCCAGCAGTTCCGGGACTAGCGGCACAGATACGCAGTATTTT CASSSGTSGTDTQYF
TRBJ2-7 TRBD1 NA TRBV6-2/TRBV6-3 TGTGCCAGCAGTTACTCGTTTGGGACAGGGGTCGAGCAGTACTTC CASSYSFGTGVEQYF
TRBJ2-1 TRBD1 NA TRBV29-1 TGCAGCGAGAGGACAGGGGCCCATGAGCAGTTCTTC CSERTGAHEQFF
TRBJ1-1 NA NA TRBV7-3 TGTGCCAGCAGCCAGGGGCAGACCACTGAAGCTTTCTTT CASSQGQTTEAFF
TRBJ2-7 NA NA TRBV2 TGTGCCAGCAGTGCGGGACACCTTTTGGAGCAGTACTTC CASSAGHLLEQYF
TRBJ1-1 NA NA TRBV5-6 TGTGCCAGCGCGAGGGAAGACACTGAAGCTTTCTTT CASAREDTEAFF
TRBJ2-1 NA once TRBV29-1 TGCAGCGCGGACAGAAGCTCCTACAATGAGCAGTTCTTC CSADRSSYNEQFF
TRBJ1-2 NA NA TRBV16 TGTGCCAGCAGCCAATCTGGGCAGGGTAATGGCTACACCTTC CASSQSGQGNGYTF
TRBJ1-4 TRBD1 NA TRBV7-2 TGTGCCAGCAGCTTAGGCGGGACAGGATTGGAAAAACTGTTTTTT CASSLGGTGLEKLFF
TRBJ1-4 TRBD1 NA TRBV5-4 TGTGCCAGCAGCCCGGGACAGAAAAATGAAAAACTGTTTTTT CASSPGQKNEKLFF
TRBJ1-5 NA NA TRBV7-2 TGTGCCAGCAGCCAAGGGAGAAATCAGCCCCAGCATTTT CASSQGRNQPQHF
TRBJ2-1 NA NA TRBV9 TGTGCCAGCAGCGTTAGCGGAAGCTCCTACAATGAGCAGTTCTTC CASSVSGSSYNEQFF
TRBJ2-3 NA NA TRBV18 TGTGCCAGCTCACCTAGGGAGCGAGGCACAGATACGCAGTATTTT CASSPRERGTDTQYF
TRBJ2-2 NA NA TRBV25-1 TGTGCCAGCAGAAAACAGAACACCGGGGAGCTGTTTTTT CASRKQNTGELFF
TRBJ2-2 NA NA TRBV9 TGTGCCAGCAGCGTAGATCCCGACACCGGGGAGCTGTTTTTT CASSVDPDTGELFF
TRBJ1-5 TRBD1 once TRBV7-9 TGTGCCAGCAGCCGCGGACAGGAGAATCAGCCCCAGCATTTT CASSRGQENQPQHF
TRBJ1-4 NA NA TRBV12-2 TGTGCAAGTCGCTTAGGACAGTCGAATGAAAAACTGTTTTTT CASRLGQSNEKLFF
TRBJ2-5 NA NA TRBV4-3 TGCGCCAGCAGCCCGGGGGATTCAGGAGTAATCTTACAAGAGACCCAGTACTTC CASSPGDSGVILQETQYF
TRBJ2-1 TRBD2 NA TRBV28 TGTGCCAGCAGTTTAGGGGTTACTAGCGGGAGGGCATCAAGGGTCGATGAGCAGTTCTTC CASSLGVTSGRASRVDEQFF
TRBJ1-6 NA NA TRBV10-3 TGTGCCATCAGTGGGACAGATAATAATTCACCCCTCCACTTT CAISGTDNNSPLHF
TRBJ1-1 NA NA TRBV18 TGTGCCAGCTCCCAGACGACAGGAGTTAACACTGAAGCTTTCTTT CASSQTTGVNTEAFF
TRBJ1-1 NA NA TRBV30 TGTGCCTGGAGTTCAAATTCGGGCACTGAAGCTTTCTTT CAWSSNSGTEAFF
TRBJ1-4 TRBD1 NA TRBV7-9 TGTGCCAGCAGCTTTTTGGGACAGTTATATGTGAAAGAAAAACTGTTTTTT CASSFLGQLYVKEKLFF
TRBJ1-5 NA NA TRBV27 TGTGCCAGTGGTCGGCAGGGGAATCAGCCCCAGCATTTT CASGRQGNQPQHF